This TCR beta chain is from a study of OX40 agonist ivuxolimab in advanced cancers. Study-wide background: An agonistic human IgG2 monoclonal antibody against OX40 (CD134) was given. Prior checkpoint blockade (anti-PD-1, anti-PD-L1 or anti-CTLA-4) was permitted; around 40% had it.

Repertoires were generated with immunoSEQ multiplex PCR, while TCRdb's copy carries only in-frame clones and drops some. The sample shows about 93,000 clones, about 90% of them seen only once. This CDR3 spans 13 amino acids. With 0 bases removed from V and 6 bases from J, the gap between germline ends came to 9 bases. Germline CDR1 reads SGHTA; CDR2 reads FQGTGA. Turning to this clone: Its antigen is as yet unknown.

Study outcomes and limitations: Low normalized T-cell clonal expansion was additionally recorded for some nonresponders. CD4+ and CD8+ blood T cells expanded clonally by week 6 at 0.1 to 3.0 mg/kg.

The clonotype comes from an adult with an advanced solid tumor such as melanoma, head and neck, liver or kidney cancer. The input for sequencing was CD4+ or CD8+ T cells sorted from blood, taken in a trial of the OX40 agonist ivuxolimab. This rearrangement joins TRBV7-3 to TRBJ2-7; a weak D match, TRBD1 (5 bases). The CDR3, as DNA: TGTGCCAGCAGCTTAACGCAAGGGGTCGAGCAGTACTTC. It is translated as CASSLTQGVEQYF.